The 30 T cell receptor beta chains presented below share a single source sample, sequenced in a study of blood T cells in healthy people across ages. Then a second PCR, running roughly 7 to 11 cycles, was carried out with a sample-barcoded 5' primer and a J-beta primer mix. Each CDR3 protein is one row after TCRdb ran MiXCR on the 5' RACE reads. The repertoire holds 1.5 million to 2 million distinct CDR3 sequences, with around half as singletons. The sequenced sample consisted of blood. The receptors shown here come from a woman in her thirties or forties in good health.

This clonotype was seen repeatedly, ten times or more. The V and J genes are TRBV7-2 and TRBJ2-5; TRBD2 matches 9 bases. V trimming: 4 bases; J trimming: 0 bases; junction bases outside the gene matches: 6. Per germline, CDR1 SGHTA and CDR2 FQGNSA. The CDR3 is made up of 16 amino acids. The CDR3 coding sequence is TGTGCCAGCAGCTCCACCAGCGGGGGGTACCAAGAGACCCAGTACTTC. This translates into CASSSTSGGYQETQYF.

This clonotype was found a few times. V is TRBV6-6 and J is TRBJ2-7, with D possibly TRBD1 on 5 matching bases. The J call is uncertain, as TRBJ2-5 better fits the DNA end. The CDR3 runs to 14 residues. Per the germline V gene, CDR1 is MNHNY and CDR2 is SVGAGI (reference sequence). CDR3: CASSFARVDVTQYF. DNA of the CDR3: TGTGCCAGCAGTTTCGCCAGGGTAGATGTGACCCAGTACTTC.

V usage is TRBV20-1 and J usage is TRBJ2-1; TRBD2 matches at 11 bases. The CDR3 is made up of 14 amino acids. Germline CDR1 is DFQATT and CDR2 is SNEGSKA (reference sequence). V was clipped by 1 base and J by 9 bases; unmatched bases: 5. CDR3 nucleotides: TGCAGTGCTAGAGTTATAGCGGGGGGGTTTGAGCAGTTCTTC. It is translated as CSARVIAGGFEQFF.

The table lists this clonotype with a count of one. The chain carries TRBV20-1 and TRBJ1-2; a weak D match, TRBD1 (5 bases). The V gene lost 5 bases and the J gene lost 4 bases, with 17 bases spanning the gap. Germline-derived CDR1 and CDR2 are DFQATT and SNEGSKA (reference sequence). This CDR3 has 14 amino acids. DNA of the CDR3: TGCAGTGCTGAGATCGGTACAGGCCTCTATGGCTACACCTTC. It yields the protein CSAEIGTGLYGYTF.

This clonotype has ten or more counts. The gene calls are TRBV5-1 and TRBJ2-5; TRBD1 or TRBD2 may be the D gene (5 bases each). The CDR3 has 14 amino acids. Trimming stripped 4 bases from V and 2 bases from J, with 12 bases between. Germline assignment: CDR1 SGHRS and CDR2 YFSETQ. The CDR3 DNA is TGCGCCAGCAGCCCCGGGAAGGGGCAAGAGACCCAGTACTTC. Translating gives CASSPGKGQETQYF.

The V call is TRBV13, the J call TRBJ2-1, with TRBD1 as a possible D gene (6 bases). The J call may be in error: the DNA end matches TRBJ2-7 better. The germline V gene encodes CDR1 PRHDT and CDR2 FYEKMQ (reference sequence). The CDR3 is 15 residues long. CDR3 residues: CASSAQGTSYNEQYF. The CDR3 region has the DNA TGTGCCAGCAGCGCCCAGGGGACCTCCTACAATGAGCAGTACTTC.

In nucleotides, the CDR3 is TGCAGCGTAATACCAGGGACAGGGGCCATGACGAGCTCCTACAATGAGCAGTTCTTC. Its protein is CSVIPGTGAMTSSYNEQFF. The gene calls are TRBV29-1 and TRBJ2-1; 10 nucleotides line up with TRBD1. CDR3 length: 19 amino acids. The J segment lost 0 bases and the V segment lost 6 bases, leaving 17 bases of the junction unmatched. CDR1 is SQVTM, CDR2 ANQGSEA, per germline.

The rearrangement uses TRBV18 and TRBJ2-1; 13 bases line up with TRBD2. This CDR3 comprises 16 residues. V lost 6 bases, J lost 5 bases, and 7 bases stayed unmatched. The V gene's germline CDR1 is KGHSH and CDR2 LQKENI. DNA of the CDR3: TGTGCCAGCTCCCCAGTCGGGACTAGCGGGAACAATGAGCAGTTCTTC. Translated: CASSPVGTSGNNEQFF.

The rearrangement uses TRBV28 and TRBJ2-4; D call uncertain. CDR1 and CDR2 (germline): MDHEN, SYDVKM. The CDR3 totals 17 residues. V was trimmed by 0 bases and J by 0 bases, leaving 12 bases between them. CDR3 in DNA: TGTGCCAGCAGTTTATGGGCAGATAGTGGAGCCAAAAACATTCAGTACTTC. Amino acids: CASSLWADSGAKNIQYF.

V gene TRBV29-1 combines with J gene TRBJ1-2; D might be TRBD1 (5 bases). From germline, CDR1 is SQVTM and CDR2 ANQGSEA. The CDR3 totals 11 residues. The V end was cut by 7 bases, the J end by 8 bases, with 14 bases between. The CDR3 DNA follows: TGCAGCGATCGCAGGGCAGGGGGCTACACCTTC. As protein: CSDRRAGGYTF.

As to this clonotype: Germline is not matched at one junction end, which may reflect a read error. The chain couples TRBV20-1 to TRBJ1-1; no clear D. The CDR3 length is 12 residues. Germline CDR1 is DFQATT and CDR2 is SNEGSKA (reference sequence). CDR3 nucleotide sequence: TGTAGCAATACGCAGCATACCACTGAAGCTTTCTTT. Its translation: CSNTQHTTEAFF.

The chain employs TRBV7-2 and TRBJ2-5; 11 bases line up with TRBD2. The DNA end is a closer match to TRBJ2-7, so the J assignment may be wrong. Germline CDR1 SGHTA, CDR2 FQGNSA. This CDR3 is 17 amino acids long. The CDR3 region is CASSLAPGSGGACEQYF. For the CDR3, the DNA is TGTGCCAGCAGCTTAGCGCCCGGTAGCGGGGGGGCGTGCGAGCAGTACTTC.

The V and J genes are TRBV7-2 and TRBJ2-3; 8 positions agree with TRBD1. The length of the CDR3 is 17 residues. The trim removed 3 bases at V and 1 base at J, leaving 9 bases unmatched. Per germline, CDR1 SGHTA and CDR2 FQGNSA. Here the CDR3 DNA reads TGTGCCAGCAGCTTCCCCCAGGGGGCAGTGCGCACAGATACGCAGTATTTT. It encodes CASSFPQGAVRTDTQYF.

The CDR3 protein is CASSLPRSGANVLTF. For the CDR3, the DNA is TGTGCCAGCAGTTTACCGCGCTCTGGGGCCAACGTCCTGACTTTC. The gene calls are TRBV12-3 or TRBV12-4 and TRBJ2-6; D is uncertain. The CDR3 contains 15 residues. The V gene lost 2 bases and the J gene lost 0 bases, with 5 bases spanning the gap.

The chain is built from TRBV7-2 and TRBJ2-3, with D hard to call. The CDR3 contains 15 residues. Germline values: CDR1 SGHTA, CDR2 FQGNSA. Trimming stripped 5 bases from V and 0 bases from J, with 12 bases between. CDR3 sequence: CASSQNVASTDTQYF. For the CDR3, the DNA is TGTGCCAGCAGCCAGAACGTTGCTAGCACAGATACGCAGTATTTT.

This sequence joins TRBV20-1 and TRBJ2-3, with a weak D call TRBD2 (6 bases). From germline, CDR1 is DFQATT and CDR2 SNEGSKA (reference sequence). V lost 5 bases and J lost 6, with 12 bases in between. This CDR3 is built from 12 residues. The CDR3 DNA sequence: TGCAGTGCTGTATCAGGGAGGGATACGCAGTATTTT. It yields the protein CSAVSGRDTQYF.

V and J are TRBV2 and TRBJ2-5, with D unresolved. V lost 9 bases, J lost 4 bases, and 21 bases lay in between. Germline assignment: CDR1 SNHLY and CDR2 FYNNEI. The CDR3 sequence is 15 residues long. For the CDR3, the DNA is TGTGCCAGTTACGTCGGAAGGCAGGCGGTAGAGACCCAGTACTTC. It yields the protein CASYVGRQAVETQYF.

V gene TRBV7-9 combines with J gene TRBJ2-2; the D is unclear. The V gene lost 1 base and the J gene lost 4 bases, with 7 bases spanning the gap. The CDR3 loop spans 14 amino acids. CDR1 is SEHNR and CDR2 is FQNEAQ in the germline V gene (reference sequence). CDR3 amino acids: CASSLGPATGELFF. CDR3 in DNA: TGTGCCAGCAGCTTAGGGCCGGCCACCGGGGAGCTGTTTTTT. The complete variable domain, with remaining parts taken from reference TRBV7-9 and TRBJ2-2, reads DTGVSQNPRHKITKRGQNVTFRCDPISEHNRLYWYRQTLGQGPEFLTYFQNEAQLEKSRLLSDRFSAERPKGSFSTLEIQRTEQGDSAMYLCASSLGPATGELFFGEGSRLTVL.

The chain is built from TRBV20-1 and TRBJ1-2; 8 bases line up with TRBD1. V shed 2 bases and J 10 bases; nucleotides not matched to a gene: 12. The germline V gene has CDR1 DFQATT and CDR2 SNEGSKA (reference sequence). The length of the CDR3 is 14 residues. The CDR3, as DNA: TGCAGTGCTAGATCCCGTAGGACAGGGTACGACTACACCTTC. Residues: CSARSRRTGYDYTF.

The rearrangement links TRBV9 to TRBJ1-6, with 9 bases matching TRBD1. The CDR3 has 16 amino acids. The V gene end was trimmed by 3 bases and the J gene end by 10 bases; junction bases not matched to a gene: 11. From germline, CDR1 is SGDLS and CDR2 YYNGEE. In DNA, the CDR3 is TGTGCCAGCAGCGCGGACCAGGGACAGGGTGCCTCACCCCTCCACTTT. It is translated as CASSADQGQGASPLHF.

There are a few counts of this clonotype. This chain joins TRBV28 and TRBJ1-6; D is perhaps TRBD1 (6 bases). The germline gives CDR1 MDHEN, CDR2 SYDVKM. V dropped 2 bases and J dropped 10 bases, with 9 bases sitting between them. The CDR3 is 13 amino acids. In nucleotides, the CDR3 is TGTGCCAGCAGTTTACAGGGGTGGTCACCCCTCCACTTT. Amino acid sequence: CASSLQGWSPLHF.

Ten or more counts support this clonotype. The chain carries TRBV29-1 and TRBJ2-1, with a tentative D call TRBD2 (6 bases). The CDR3 extends over 11 amino acids. CDR1 is SQVTM, CDR2 ANQGSEA, per germline. Trimming removed 8 bases at V and 10 bases at J, with 15 bases between. Written as DNA, the CDR3 is TGCAGCCCTGAACTAGGAGGGGAGCAGTTCTTC. This translates into CSPELGGEQFF.

The CDR3 DNA follows: TGTGCCAGCAGCTCCCGGGGGGTTGGTGAAAAACTGTTTTTT. Its protein product is CASSSRGVGEKLFF. V and J are TRBV7-9 and TRBJ1-4; possible D gene TRBD1, 5 bases. Germline CDR1 reads SEHNR; CDR2 reads FQNEAQ (reference sequence). Trimming took 4 bases from V and 7 from J, leaving 13 bases between them. The CDR3 sequence is 14 residues long.

This clonotype was observed once. This chain connects TRBV4-1 to TRBJ1-1; D is unclear. The CDR3 has 15 amino acids. The germline V gene has CDR1 MGHRA and CDR2 YSYEKL. V lost 6 bases, J lost 4 bases, and 18 bases lay in between. In DNA form, the CDR3 reads TGCGCCAGCAGTCATGTCCCGGAACCGAGCACTGAAGCTTTCTTT. It is translated as CASSHVPEPSTEAFF.

This rearrangement joins TRBV24-1 to TRBJ1-5; no definite D call. The V gene's germline CDR1 is KGHDR and CDR2 SFDVKD. The CDR3 totals 16 residues. V lost 0 bases, J lost 0 bases, and 8 bases lay in between. CDR3 coding DNA: TGTGCCACCAGTGATTTGCTCCGTAATAGCAATCAGCCCCAGCATTTT. Its translation: CATSDLLRNSNQPQHF.

The genes are TRBV2 and TRBJ2-1; TRBD2 matches 9 bases. This CDR3 contains 14 residues. Germline assignment: CDR1 SNHLY and CDR2 FYNNEI. J gave up 6 bases and V 8 bases, and 8 bases lay outside the gene matches. In DNA, the CDR3 is TGTGCCAGCGGCCTGGGGACTAGCCTCAATGAGCAGTTCTTC. It encodes CASGLGTSLNEQFF.

The chain carries TRBV20-1 and TRBJ2-7; D may correspond to TRBD1 or TRBD2 (5 bases each). The CDR3 length is 13 residues. V dropped 0 bases and J dropped 6 bases, with 12 bases sitting between them. Germline V gives CDR1 DFQATT, CDR2 SNEGSKA (reference sequence). Here the CDR3 reads CSARDAGRVEQYF. Here the CDR3 DNA reads TGCAGTGCTAGAGATGCAGGGCGGGTCGAGCAGTACTTC.

The chain has TRBV20-1 and TRBJ2-5; D is perhaps TRBD2 (7 bases). CDR1 DFQATT and CDR2 SNEGSKA come from the germline V gene (reference sequence). The CDR3 is 15 residues long. Between the trimmed V and J ends, which lost 5 bases and 11 bases, there was a span of 27 bases. For the CDR3, the DNA is TGCAGTGCTTTAAGGGAGGGGGGCCCCTACAATGAGCAGTACTTC. It encodes CSALREGGPYNEQYF.

The chain recombines TRBV20-1 with TRBJ2-7, with D tentatively TRBD2 (6 bases). Trimming stripped 0 bases from V and 0 bases from J, with 12 bases between. The CDR3 is 15 residues long. In germline, CDR1 is DFQATT, CDR2 SNEGSKA (reference sequence). The CDR3 DNA reads as TGCAGTGCTAGAGATGGGCTAGCGAACTCCTACGAGCAGTACTTC. It yields the protein CSARDGLANSYEQYF.

This clonotype appeared many times. The chain is built from TRBV29-1 and TRBJ2-5, with D perhaps TRBD2 (5 bases). Germline CDR1 SQVTM, CDR2 ANQGSEA. The germline V and J ends were trimmed by 5 bases and 6 bases, with 10 bases remaining between them. CDR3 length equals 11 residues. CDR3 sequence reads: CSVPSLQTQYF. In DNA form, the CDR3 reads TGCAGCGTTCCTAGCCTACAGACCCAGTACTTC.